These 24 T cell receptor beta chains came from one sample sequenced in a study of blood T cell repertoires in COVID-19. Here immunoSEQ multiplex PCR was the method, and the copy in TCRdb shows in-frame clones only, minus some. Among some 300,000 clones, more than 75% were seen once, and the ten largest hold around 2%. The sample comprised PBMCs or T cells enriched from blood (not recorded which). The origin of the receptors is a woman aged 55-70 years in a cohort exposed to, infected with or recovered from COVID-19 (not recorded which).

The J gene is TRBJ1-2, the V gene TRBV5-1, with 7 bases aligning to TRBD1. V lost 0 bases, J lost 4 bases, and 0 bases stayed unmatched. CDR1 and CDR2 (germline): SGHRS, YFSETQ. The CDR3 has 13 amino acids. CDR3 protein: CASSLDRGYGYTF. CDR3 coding DNA: TGCGCCAGCAGCTTGGACAGGGGCTATGGCTACACCTTC.

The J gene is TRBJ1-1, the V gene TRBV13; 8 bases are shared with TRBD1. J was trimmed by 2 bases and V by 3 bases; bases with no gene match: 5. The CDR3 consists of 15 residues. Looked up from germline, CDR1 is PRHDT and CDR2 is FYEKMQ (reference sequence). CDR3 nucleotide sequence: TGTGCCAGCAGCTTTCTCGGGACAGGAAACACTGAAGCTTTCTTT. This gives the protein CASSFLGTGNTEAFF. Full variable domain (missing parts from reference TRBV13 and TRBJ1-1): AAGVIQSPRHLIKEKRETATLKCYPIPRHDTVYWYQQGPGQDPQFLISFYEKMQSDKGSIPDRFSAQQFSDYHSELNMSSLELGDSALYFCASSFLGTGNTEAFFGQGTRLTVV.

The chain is built from TRBV2 and TRBJ1-1, with a possible D match to TRBD1 (6 bases). Germline CDR1 is SNHLY and CDR2 is FYNNEI. V lost 5 bases to trimming and J lost 1 base, with 11 bases between them. CDR3 length: 14 residues. CDR3 nucleotide sequence: TGTGCCAGCAGTCGCTACAGGGCGAACACTGAAGCTTTCTTT. Amino acids: CASSRYRANTEAFF.

The V call is TRBV5-5, the J call TRBJ2-1; 13 bases agree with TRBD2. CDR1 is SGHKS and CDR2 is YYEKEE in the germline V gene (reference sequence). This CDR3 has 15 amino acids. With V trimmed by 1 base and J by 7 bases, 2 bases remained unmatched. The DNA for the CDR3 is TGTGCCAGCAGCTTGATGGGACTAGCGGGAAATGAGCAGTTCTTC. Translating it yields CASSLMGLAGNEQFF.

This clone was observed a handful of times. The chain is built from TRBV30 and TRBJ1-1; the match to TRBD1 covers 7 bases. Per the germline V gene, CDR1 is GTSNPN and CDR2 is SVGIG (reference sequence). The CDR3 contains 14 residues. V trimming: 3 bases; J trimming: 1 base; junction bases outside the gene matches: 5. This CDR3 is CAWRGRGRNTEAFF. The CDR3 DNA reads TGTGCCTGGAGGGGCAGGGGGAGGAACACTGAAGCTTTCTTT.

The chain is built from TRBV27 and TRBJ1-1; D not certain. The V end lost 0 bases, the J end lost 3 bases, and 5 bases lay between the germline ends. Germline V gene data show CDR1 as MNHEY and CDR2 as SMNVEV (reference sequence). The CDR3 is made up of 13 amino acids. Written as DNA, the CDR3 is TGTGCCAGCAGTTTATCCGGGTACACTGAAGCTTTCTTT. This gives the protein CASSLSGYTEAFF.

The V call is TRBV28, the J call TRBJ2-3; weak D call: TRBD2 (5 bases). CDR1 and CDR2 (germline): MDHEN, SYDVKM. The CDR3 is 15 residues long. The V and J ends lost 2 bases and 6 bases respectively, with 15 bases between them. CDR3 nucleotides: TGTGCCAGCAGTTTACCGGCTAGTACTAGGGATACGCAGTATTTT. Translated, it gives CASSLPASTRDTQYF.

The chain couples TRBV2 to TRBJ2-7; D ambiguous. Trimming removed 4 bases at V and 4 bases at J, with 11 bases between. Germline CDR1 and CDR2: SNHLY and FYNNEI. This CDR3 comprises 13 residues. CDR3 residues: CASSVEHGYEQYF. DNA of the CDR3: TGTGCCAGCAGTGTGGAGCATGGGTACGAGCAGTACTTC.

The chain links TRBV9 to TRBJ1-3; D is ambiguous. The CDR3 totals 15 residues. Trimming left V 0 bases short and J 0 bases short, with 7 bases between. CDR1 is SGDLS, CDR2 YYNGEE, per germline. This CDR3 is CASSVGASSGNTIYF. Here the CDR3 DNA reads TGTGCCAGCAGCGTAGGGGCAAGCTCTGGAAACACCATATATTTT. Full variable domain (remainder filled in from reference TRBV9 and TRBJ1-3): DSGVTQTPKHLITATGQRVTLRCSPRSGDLSVYWYQQSLDQGLQFLIQYYNGEERAKGNILERFSAQQFPDLHSELNLSSLELGDSALYFCASSVGASSGNTIYFGEGSWLTVV.

J is TRBJ1-2 and V is TRBV30; D ambiguous. Germline lookup yields CDR1 GTSNPN and CDR2 SVGIG (reference sequence). CDR3 length equals 12 residues. The V end lost 2 bases, the J end lost 2 bases, and 6 bases lay between the germline ends. CDR3 DNA: TGTGCCTGGAGTCCCACAAACTATGGCTACACCTTC. Encoded protein: CAWSPTNYGYTF. Together with reference TRBV30 and TRBJ1-2, the CDR3 gives the full variable domain: SQTIHQWPATLVQPVGSPLSLECTVEGTSNPNLYWYRQAAGRGLQLLFYSVGIGQISSEVPQNLSASRPQDRQFILSSKKLLLSDSGFYLCAWSPTNYGYTFGSGTRLTVV.

Only one count was recorded for this clone. The chain recombines TRBV7-3 with TRBJ2-6; D remains ambiguous. The CDR3 is 15 amino acids. Germline CDR1 reads SGHTA; CDR2 reads FQGTGA. Trimming shortened V by 4 bases and J by 2 bases, and 9 bases separated the two germline ends. CDR3 protein: CASSSPATGANVLTF. The CDR3 bases are TGTGCCAGCAGCTCGCCCGCGACTGGGGCCAACGTCCTGACTTTC.

The rearrangement links TRBV19 to TRBJ2-1; 8 positions match TRBD1. CDR3 length equals 15 residues. V gave up 6 bases and J gave up 2 bases; unmatched junction bases: 6. The germline V gene encodes CDR1 LNHDA and CDR2 SQIVND (reference sequence). CDR3 nucleotide sequence: TGTGCCAGTAGATTCACAGGGGGAGCCTACAATGAGCAGTTCTTC. This gives the protein CASRFTGGAYNEQFF.

Comment on this clone: The junction differs from germline at one of its ends, possibly a read error. The chain carries TRBV7-7 and TRBJ1-2, with D maybe TRBD1 (5 bases). The CDR3 consists of 14 residues. Germline CDR1 is SSHAT and CDR2 is FNYEAQ (reference sequence). The chain's CDR3 is CASSLVGSGPGYTF. The CDR3 DNA is TGTGCTAGCAGCTTAGTGGGGTCAGGGCCTGGCTACACCTTC.

V usage is TRBV11-2 and J usage is TRBJ2-1; the D is unclear. This CDR3 is 14 amino acids long. V was clipped by 5 bases and J by 10 bases, with 18 bases between them. Germline-derived CDR1 and CDR2 are SGHAT and FQNNGV. CDR3 coding DNA: TGTGCCAGCAGCCTCCAAAGAGGCGGAGCCGAGCAGTTCTTC. Residues: CASSLQRGGAEQFF.

The chain couples TRBV5-6 to TRBJ2-3; 7 nucleotides line up with TRBD2. The CDR3 consists of 16 residues. Germline CDR1 and CDR2: SGHDT and YYEEEE. The V and J ends lost 4 bases and 0 bases, in that order; junction bases with no gene match: 8. This CDR3 reads CASSSRLAASTDTQYF. CDR3 bases: TGTGCCAGCAGCAGTAGACTAGCAGCAAGCACAGATACGCAGTATTTT.

This clone has just one count. The chain recombines TRBV6-5 with TRBJ1-2; a possible D gene is TRBD1 (5 bases). The V gene lost 2 bases and the J gene lost 8 bases, with 12 bases spanning the gap. This CDR3 region has 13 residues. Germline V gene sequence: CDR1 MNHEY, CDR2 SVGAGI. In nucleotides, the CDR3 is TGTGCCAGCAGTTACCAGGGTTCCGGGGGCTACACCTTC. The encoded protein is CASSYQGSGGYTF.

This chain joins TRBV7-9 and TRBJ2-1, with 9 bases aligning to TRBD2. Germline values: CDR1 SEHNR, CDR2 FQNEAQ (reference sequence). The length of the CDR3 is 14 residues. Germline trimming cut 1 base from V and 5 bases from J; bases unmatched to any gene: 0. The CDR3 sequence is CASSLVAGDNEQFF. DNA of the CDR3: TGTGCCAGCAGCTTAGTAGCGGGAGACAATGAGCAGTTCTTC.

V usage is TRBV21-1 and J usage is TRBJ2-1; the D call TRBD2 from the table was never checked on the DNA. TRBV21-1 is a pseudogene. The CDR3 spans 22 residues. The CDR3 spells CASSKNLVPISLRTSGYNEQFF. CDR3 sequence (DNA): TGTGCCAGCAGCAAAAATTTGGTTCCTATTAGTCTCAGGACTAGCGGGTACAATGAGCAGTTCTTC.

The chain employs TRBV3-1 (or the pseudogene TRBV3-2) and TRBJ1-4; D perhaps matches TRBD1 (5 bases). The CDR3 extends over 15 amino acids. In germline, CDR1 is LGHDT, CDR2 YNNKEL (reference sequence). V was shortened by 0 bases and J by 7 bases, with 12 bases between the two germline ends. CDR3 loop: CASSQDSREGEKLFF. CDR3 sequence (DNA): TGTGCCAGCAGCCAAGATAGCAGGGAGGGTGAAAAACTGTTTTTT.

The chain employs TRBV24-1 and TRBJ1-5; tentative D call: TRBD1 (5 bases). There are 15 residues in the CDR3. Between the trimmed V and J ends, which lost 7 bases and 0 bases, there was a span of 12 bases. From germline, CDR1 is KGHDR and CDR2 SFDVKD. DNA of the CDR3: TGTGCCACCAGCGACGGGGGATATAGCAATCAGCCCCAGCATTTT. Translating it yields CATSDGGYSNQPQHF.

As DNA, the CDR3 is TGTGCCAGCAGCTTAGCACTAGCGGGAGGGAACGAGCAGTTCTTC. It specifies CASSLALAGGNEQFF. V is TRBV7-2 and J is TRBJ2-1; 13 positions agree with TRBD2. The CDR3 contains 15 residues. J gave up 10 bases and V 0 bases, and 3 bases lay outside the gene matches. Germline assignment: CDR1 SGHTA and CDR2 FQGNSA.

This chain uses TRBV28 with TRBJ1-4; the D is unclear. Germline V gene lookup returns CDR1 MDHEN and CDR2 SYDVKM. V lost 4 bases to trimming and J lost 0 bases, with 9 bases between them. The length of the CDR3 is 15 residues. The CDR3 coding sequence is TGTGCCAGCAGTTCCAGGCGTGCAACTAATGAAAAACTGTTTTTT. It is translated as CASSSRRATNEKLFF.

V is TRBV11-2 and J is TRBJ1-6; 9 bases are shared with TRBD1. Trimming cost V 1 base and J 8 bases; bases outside gene matches: 6. The CDR3 has 16 amino acids. Germline assignment: CDR1 SGHAT and CDR2 FQNNGV. The CDR3 loop is CASSLVTGGIDSPLHF. The CDR3 DNA reads TGTGCCAGCAGCTTAGTTACAGGGGGCATAGATTCACCCCTCCACTTT.

The chain is built from TRBV28 and TRBJ2-2, with TRBD1 matching over 10 bases. Germline V gene sequence: CDR1 MDHEN, CDR2 SYDVKM. Unmatched junction bases numbered 12, after V lost 6 bases and J lost 5 bases. CDR3 length equals 17 residues. Here the CDR3 DNA reads TGTGCCAGCAGCATTGGACAGGGGGAAAGGGGGACCGGGGAGCTGTTTTTT. Translation gives CASSIGQGERGTGELFF.